The present TCR beta chain was sequenced within a study of a mutant IDH1 vaccine in newly diagnosed glioma (dated by TCRdb to 2020 to 2023). Background on the whole study: The roughly 30 treated patients were roughly 62% male and around 40% female, with a mean age of roughly 42 years. For exploratory analyses, fewer than 30 treated patients had longitudinal TCRB deep sequencing done wherever samples were available. Peripheral blood was drawn at six visits: V03 (baseline), V05, V07, V10, V12 and V13. Before enrollment, patients had received standard therapy of radiotherapy alone, temozolomide alone, or radiochemotherapy with temozolomide; most received the combination. Broad study findings and their caveats: The authors stated that sample limitations prevented analyses of patient blood samples from being reproduced. No apparent relationship was observed between pseudoprogression and alterations in the top peripheral T cell clonotypes detected by TCRB sequencing. Availability determined which PBMC samples were chosen for TCRB deep sequencing. Vaccine-induced immune responses across multiple MHC alleles were detected in about 93% of patients.

Library generation was performed with the immunoSEQ multiplex PCR assay. Rearranged TCR beta chain sequences were amplified with the hsTCRB Kit following the manufacturer's protocol. TCRB libraries were sequenced on an Illumina MiSeq. In the paper's pipeline: Demultiplexing, trimming and gene mapping were performed with the kit vendor's proprietary platform. The table comes from immuneACCESS by way of TCRdb, which keeps in-frame sequences with V and J called. Part of the clones is missing from these tables; in studies checked, under half for an unresolved V gene and the rest for unknown reasons. V, J and clone size derive from that table, while D and trimming were established from the DNA sequence. This sample has 20,000 to 25,000 clones in its table, and around 93% of those were observed once. The ten largest clones take up about 1.2% of the sample. The CDR3 measures 16 amino acids from cysteine to phenylalanine. Solely the CDR3 DNA is kept, with 48 bases framed from the first base. V gives up 1 base and J gives up 2 bases, and the segment between their germline ends measures 14 bases. For CDR1 and CDR2, the germline V gene lists SGDLS and YYNGEE.

The meaning of the sample's time point label: baseline, week 1 (first vaccination visit). What this sample's treatment or condition label stands for: pre-vaccination baseline after standard-of-care therapy. Newly diagnosed WHO grade 3 or 4 IDH1-mutant astrocytomas showing loss of nuclear ATRX were present in the donors. The samples were drawn from NOA16, a multicentre, single-arm, open-label phase I trial in Germany that tested a mutant IDH1 peptide vaccine in humans for the first time. Visit V03 blood draws served as the baseline sample for immunogenicity testing. Genomic DNA for TCRB sequencing was isolated from EDTA blood with the DNeasy Blood and Tissue Kit. Details on this clone: No antigen is known for it. Per-base quality was not reported, and no clone a single base away is much larger than it.

In this chain, TRBV9 is recombined with TRBJ2-3, with an unclear D gene assignment. Specimen: PBMCs, collected from a glioma patient treated with radiotherapy, temozolomide or both. The receptor's source is a middle-aged man with glioma. The CDR3 sequence is CASSVMDGRATDTQYF. DNA sequence: TGTGCCAGCAGCGTAATGGACGGCCGAGCCACAGATACGCAGTATTTT. The entire variable domain, with the stretches around the CDR3 drawn from the reference TRBV9 and TRBJ2-3 proteins, is DSGVTQTPKHLITATGQRVTLRCSPRSGDLSVYWYQQSLDQGLQFLIQYYNGEERAKGNILERFSAQQFPDLHSELNLSSLELGDSALYFCASSVMDGRATDTQYFGPGTRLTVL.